The 2 T cell receptor beta chains given below trace back to one sample, sequenced in a study of spatial heterogeneity in lung cancer. Findings of the study overall: Higher tumor mutation counts went along with higher counts of expanded intratumoral alpha and beta TCRs.

As to time point: sample taken at primary tumor resection. TCRdb reanalysed the 5' RACE reads using MiXCR and keeps one entry per CDR3 protein. The repertoire consists of around 15,000 distinct CDR3 sequences, with 6% to 7.5% occurring once and the leading ten covering roughly 21%. Their specific antigens are unknown. Sequencing was performed on lung tumor tissue, taken at surgery. The receptors shown here come from a female donor with early-stage non-small cell lung cancer.

In this sample, this clonotype turned up many times. Since it is a stray read in a library aimed at alpha chains, this beta chain has a size that is not meaningful. V and J are TRBV2 and TRBJ1-4; D is undetermined. V dropped 8 bases and J dropped 7 bases, with 14 bases sitting between them. The CDR3 covers 13 residues. Per the germline V gene, CDR1 is SNHLY and CDR2 is FYNNEI. CDR3 in DNA: TGTGCCAGCGGAGGCCCCCGGGCTGAAAAACTGTTTTTT. As protein: CASGGPRAEKLFF.

This clonotype is classed as medium-sized. This beta chain was picked up by a library intended for alpha chains and is off target, so its count carries little meaning. V usage is TRBV10-3 and J usage is TRBJ1-3; D is unclear. V was clipped by 5 bases and J by 4 bases, with 18 bases between them. CDR3 length: 16 amino acids. From germline, CDR1 is ENHRY and CDR2 SYGVKD. The CDR3 nucleotides are TGTGCCATCAGTCCTGTGGACGCAAAGACCGGAAACACCATATATTTT. Translating it yields CAISPVDAKTGNTIYF.